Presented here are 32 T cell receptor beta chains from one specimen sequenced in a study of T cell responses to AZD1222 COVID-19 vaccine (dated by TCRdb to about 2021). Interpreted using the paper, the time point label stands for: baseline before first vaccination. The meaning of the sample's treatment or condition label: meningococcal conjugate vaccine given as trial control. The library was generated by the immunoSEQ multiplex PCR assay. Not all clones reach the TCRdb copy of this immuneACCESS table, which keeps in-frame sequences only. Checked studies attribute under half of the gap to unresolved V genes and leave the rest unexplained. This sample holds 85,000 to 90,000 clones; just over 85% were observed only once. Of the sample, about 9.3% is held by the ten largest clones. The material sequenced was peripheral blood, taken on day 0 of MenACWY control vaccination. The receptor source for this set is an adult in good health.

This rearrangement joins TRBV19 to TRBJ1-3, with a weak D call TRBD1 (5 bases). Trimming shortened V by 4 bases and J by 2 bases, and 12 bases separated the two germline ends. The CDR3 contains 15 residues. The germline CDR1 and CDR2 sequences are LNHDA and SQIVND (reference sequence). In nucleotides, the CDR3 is TGTGCCAGTAGTAGGGACCTGCGGCCTGGAAACACCATATATTTT. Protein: CASSRDLRPGNTIYF.

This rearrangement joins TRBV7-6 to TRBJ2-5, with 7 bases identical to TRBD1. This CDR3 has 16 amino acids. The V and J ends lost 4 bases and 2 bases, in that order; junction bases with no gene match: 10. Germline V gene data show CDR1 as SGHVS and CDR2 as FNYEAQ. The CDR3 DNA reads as TGTGCCAGCAGCTCTACCCGGGACAGAAATCAAGAGACCCAGTACTTC. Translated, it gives CASSSTRDRNQETQYF.

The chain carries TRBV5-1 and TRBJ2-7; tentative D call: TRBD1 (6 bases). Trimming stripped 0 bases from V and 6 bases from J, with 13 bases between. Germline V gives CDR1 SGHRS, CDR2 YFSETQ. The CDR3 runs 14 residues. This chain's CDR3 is CASSLGGRRGEQYF. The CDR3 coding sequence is TGCGCCAGCAGCTTGGGGGGGCGTAGGGGCGAGCAGTACTTC. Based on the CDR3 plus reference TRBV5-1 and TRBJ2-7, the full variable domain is KAGVTQTPRYLIKTRGQQVTLSCSPISGHRSVSWYQQTPGQGLQFLFEYFSETQRNKGNFPGRFSGRQFSNSRSEMNVSTLELGDSALYLCASSLGGRRGEQYFGPGTRLTVT.

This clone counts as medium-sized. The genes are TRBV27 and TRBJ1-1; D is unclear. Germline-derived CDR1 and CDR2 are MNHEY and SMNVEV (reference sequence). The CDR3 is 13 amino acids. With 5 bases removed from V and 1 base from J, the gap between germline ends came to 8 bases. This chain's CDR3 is CASSLHWNTEAFF. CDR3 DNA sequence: TGTGCCAGCAGTCTCCACTGGAACACTGAAGCTTTCTTT.

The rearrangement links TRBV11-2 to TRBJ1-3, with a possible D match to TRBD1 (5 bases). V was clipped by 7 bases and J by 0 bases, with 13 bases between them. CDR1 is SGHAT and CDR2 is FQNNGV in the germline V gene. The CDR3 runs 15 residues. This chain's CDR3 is CASTSLGTSGNTIYF. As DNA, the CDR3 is TGTGCCAGCACCAGCCTGGGGACCTCTGGAAACACCATATATTTT.

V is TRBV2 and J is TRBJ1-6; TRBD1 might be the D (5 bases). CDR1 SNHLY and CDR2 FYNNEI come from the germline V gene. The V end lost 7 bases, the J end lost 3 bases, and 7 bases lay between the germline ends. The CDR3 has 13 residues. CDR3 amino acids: CASKGDYNSPLHF. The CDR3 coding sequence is TGTGCCAGCAAAGGGGACTATAATTCACCCCTCCACTTT. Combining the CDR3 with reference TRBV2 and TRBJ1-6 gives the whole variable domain EPEVTQTPSHQVTQMGQEVILRCVPISNHLYFYWYRQILGQKVEFLVSFYNNEISEKSEIFDDQFSVERPDGSNFTLKIRSTKLEDSAMYFCASKGDYNSPLHFGNGTRLTVT.

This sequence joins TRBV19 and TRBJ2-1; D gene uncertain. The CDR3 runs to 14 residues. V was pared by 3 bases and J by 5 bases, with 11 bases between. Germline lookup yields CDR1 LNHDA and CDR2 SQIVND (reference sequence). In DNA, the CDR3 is TGTGCCAGTAGTATTTCAGAAAACAACAATGAGCAGTTCTTC. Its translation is CASSISENNNEQFF. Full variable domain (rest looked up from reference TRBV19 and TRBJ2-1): DGGITQSPKYLFRKEGQNVTLSCEQNLNHDAMYWYRQDPGQGLRLIYYSQIVNDFQKGDIAEGYSVSREKKESFPLTVTSAQKNPTAFYLCASSISENNNEQFFGPGTRLTVL.

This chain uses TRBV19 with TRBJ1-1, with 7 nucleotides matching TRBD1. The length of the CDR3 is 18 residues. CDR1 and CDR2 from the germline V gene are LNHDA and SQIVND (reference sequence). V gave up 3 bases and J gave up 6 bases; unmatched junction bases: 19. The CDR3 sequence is CASSIVETGRRLLAEAFF. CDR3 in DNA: TGTGCCAGTAGTATTGTAGAGACAGGGCGGCGCCTGTTGGCTGAAGCTTTCTTT. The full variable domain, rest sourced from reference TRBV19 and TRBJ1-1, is DGGITQSPKYLFRKEGQNVTLSCEQNLNHDAMYWYRQDPGQGLRLIYYSQIVNDFQKGDIAEGYSVSREKKESFPLTVTSAQKNPTAFYLCASSIVETGRRLLAEAFFGQGTRLTVV.

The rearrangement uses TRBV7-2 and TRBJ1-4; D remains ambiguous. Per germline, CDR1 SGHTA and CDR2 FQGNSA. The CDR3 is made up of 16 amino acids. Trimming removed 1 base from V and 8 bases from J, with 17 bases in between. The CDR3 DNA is TGTGCCAGCAGCTTAGAGGGCGGCGCGCTTTGGGAAAAACTGTTTTTT. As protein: CASSLEGGALWEKLFF.

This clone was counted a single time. The CDR3 DNA sequence: TGTGCCAGCAGTTTATCCGTGGGGACAACGGGGGCCAACGTCCTGACTTTC. Its protein product is CASSLSVGTTGANVLTF. The chain is built from TRBV27 and TRBJ2-6, with D perhaps TRBD1 (6 bases). The CDR3 totals 17 residues. CDR1 MNHEY and CDR2 SMNVEV come from the germline V gene (reference sequence). V lost 0 bases and J lost 4, with 13 bases in between.

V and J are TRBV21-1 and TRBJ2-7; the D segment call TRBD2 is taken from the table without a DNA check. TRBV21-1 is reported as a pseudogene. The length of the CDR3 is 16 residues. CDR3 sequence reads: CASNLLAGASSYEQYF. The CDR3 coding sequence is TGTGCCAGCAACCTACTAGCGGGGGCGAGCTCCTACGAGCAGTACTTC.

CDR3 protein: CSASSGQLNEKLFF. The CDR3 DNA reads TGCAGTGCTAGTTCAGGGCAGCTTAATGAAAAACTGTTTTTT. The rearrangement uses TRBV20-1 and TRBJ1-4; tentatively, D is TRBD1 (5 bases). The V gene lost 3 bases and the J gene lost 4 bases, with 12 bases spanning the gap. Germline-derived CDR1 and CDR2 are DFQATT and SNEGSKA (reference sequence). The CDR3 extends over 14 amino acids.

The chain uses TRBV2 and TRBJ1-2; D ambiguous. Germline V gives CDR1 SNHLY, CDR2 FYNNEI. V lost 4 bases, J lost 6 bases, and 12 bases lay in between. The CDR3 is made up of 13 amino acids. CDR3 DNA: TGTGCCAGCAGTGGGGCGTCAAAGGATGGCTACACCTTC. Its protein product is CASSGASKDGYTF.

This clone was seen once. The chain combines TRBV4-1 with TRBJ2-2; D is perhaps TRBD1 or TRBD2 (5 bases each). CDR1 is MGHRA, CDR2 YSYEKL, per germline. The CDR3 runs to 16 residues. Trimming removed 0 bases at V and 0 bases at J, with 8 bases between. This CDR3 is CASSQERGANTGELFF. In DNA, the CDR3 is TGCGCCAGCAGCCAAGAAAGGGGAGCGAACACCGGGGAGCTGTTTTTT.

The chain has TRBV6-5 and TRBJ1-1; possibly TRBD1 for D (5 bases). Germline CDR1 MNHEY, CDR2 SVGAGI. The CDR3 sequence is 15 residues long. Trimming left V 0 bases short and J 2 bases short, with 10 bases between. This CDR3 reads CASSYSRGANTEAFF. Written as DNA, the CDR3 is TGTGCCAGCAGTTACTCGAGAGGGGCTAACACTGAAGCTTTCTTT.

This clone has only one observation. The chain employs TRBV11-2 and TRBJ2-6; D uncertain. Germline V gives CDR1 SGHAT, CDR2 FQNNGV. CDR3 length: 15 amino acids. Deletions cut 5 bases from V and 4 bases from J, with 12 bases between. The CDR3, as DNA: TGTGCCAGCAGCCCATTCAATCCAGGGGCCAACGTCCTGACTTTC. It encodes CASSPFNPGANVLTF.

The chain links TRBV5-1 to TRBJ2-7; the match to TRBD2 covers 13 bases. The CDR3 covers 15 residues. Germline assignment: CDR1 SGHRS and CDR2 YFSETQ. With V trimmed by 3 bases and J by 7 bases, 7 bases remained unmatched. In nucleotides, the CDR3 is TGCGCCAGCAGCTGGAGCGGACTAGCGGGGGAAGAGCAGTACTTC. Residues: CASSWSGLAGEEQYF.

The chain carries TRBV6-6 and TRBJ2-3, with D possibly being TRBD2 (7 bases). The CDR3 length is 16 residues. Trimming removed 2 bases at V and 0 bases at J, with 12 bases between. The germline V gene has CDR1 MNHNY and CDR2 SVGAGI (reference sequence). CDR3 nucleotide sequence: TGTGCCAGCAGTTACGGGGGGGGCGGGAGCACAGATACGCAGTATTTT. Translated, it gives CASSYGGGGSTDTQYF.

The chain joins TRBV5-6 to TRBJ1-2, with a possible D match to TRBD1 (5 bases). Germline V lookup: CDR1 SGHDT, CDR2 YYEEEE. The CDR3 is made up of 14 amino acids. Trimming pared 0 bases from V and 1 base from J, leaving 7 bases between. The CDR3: CASSLGGRNYGYTF. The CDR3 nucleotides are TGTGCCAGCAGCTTGGGGGGACGTAACTATGGCTACACCTTC.

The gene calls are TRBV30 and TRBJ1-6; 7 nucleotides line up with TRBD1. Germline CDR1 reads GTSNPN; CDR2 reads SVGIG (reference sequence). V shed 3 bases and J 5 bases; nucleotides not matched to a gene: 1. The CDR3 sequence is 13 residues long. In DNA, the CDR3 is TGTGCCTGGAGGACAGGGAATAATTCACCCCTCCACTTT. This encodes CAWRTGNNSPLHF.

CDR3 loop: CASSLWTGGADTEAFF. CDR3 sequence (DNA): TGTGCCAGCAGCTTATGGACAGGGGGCGCGGACACTGAAGCTTTCTTT. This chain connects TRBV11-2 to TRBJ1-1, with TRBD1 identical over 11 bases. The CDR3 is made up of 16 amino acids. Germline-derived CDR1 and CDR2 are SGHAT and FQNNGV. Trimming cost V 2 bases and J 3 bases; bases outside gene matches: 5.

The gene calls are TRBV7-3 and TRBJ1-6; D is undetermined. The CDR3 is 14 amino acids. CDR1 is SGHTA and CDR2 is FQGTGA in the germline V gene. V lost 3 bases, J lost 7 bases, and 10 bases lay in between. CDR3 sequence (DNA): TGTGCCAGCAGCTTTGGAGGTTCCAATTCACCCCTCCACTTT. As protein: CASSFGGSNSPLHF. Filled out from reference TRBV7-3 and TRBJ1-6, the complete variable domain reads GAGVSQTPSNKVTEKGKYVELRCDPISGHTALYWYRQSLGQGPEFLIYFQGTGAADDSGLPNDRFFAVRPEGSVSTLKIQRTERGDSAVYLCASSFGGSNSPLHFGNGTRLTVT.

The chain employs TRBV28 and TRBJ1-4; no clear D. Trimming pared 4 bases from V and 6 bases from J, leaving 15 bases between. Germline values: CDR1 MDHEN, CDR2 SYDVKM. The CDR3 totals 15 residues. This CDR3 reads CASSWFDNTDEKLFF. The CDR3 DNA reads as TGTGCCAGCAGTTGGTTTGACAATACGGATGAAAAACTGTTTTTT. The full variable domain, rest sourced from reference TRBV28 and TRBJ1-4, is DVKVTQSSRYLVKRTGEKVFLECVQDMDHENMFWYRQDPGLGLRLIYFSYDVKMKEKGDIPEGYSVSREKKERFSLILESASTNQTSMYLCASSWFDNTDEKLFFGSGTQLSVL.

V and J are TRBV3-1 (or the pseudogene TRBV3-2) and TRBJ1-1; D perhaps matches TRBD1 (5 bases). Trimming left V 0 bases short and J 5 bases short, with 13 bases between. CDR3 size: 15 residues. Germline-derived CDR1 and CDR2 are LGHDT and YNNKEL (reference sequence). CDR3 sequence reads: CASSQDHRSWTEAFF. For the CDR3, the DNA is TGTGCCAGCAGCCAAGATCACAGGTCGTGGACTGAAGCTTTCTTT.

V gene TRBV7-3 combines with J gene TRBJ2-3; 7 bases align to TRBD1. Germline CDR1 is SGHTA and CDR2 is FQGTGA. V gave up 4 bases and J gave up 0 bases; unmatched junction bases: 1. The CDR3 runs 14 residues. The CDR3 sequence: CASSSTGSTDTQYF. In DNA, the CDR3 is TGTGCCAGCAGCTCGACAGGGAGCACAGATACGCAGTATTTT.

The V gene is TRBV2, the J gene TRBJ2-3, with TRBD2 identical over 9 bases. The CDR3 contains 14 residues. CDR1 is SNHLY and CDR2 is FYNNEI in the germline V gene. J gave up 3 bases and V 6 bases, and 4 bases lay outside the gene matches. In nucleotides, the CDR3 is TGTGCCAGCAGCCCCGGACTAGCGACAGATACGCAGTATTTT. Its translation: CASSPGLATDTQYF.

CDR3 coding DNA: TGTGCCAGCAGCGTAACTACAGGGGATTCTGAAGCTTTCTTT. Residues: CASSVTTGDSEAFF. The chain is built from TRBV9 and TRBJ1-1; TRBD1 agrees at 7 bases. The CDR3 is 14 amino acids. With V trimmed by 1 base and J by 6 bases, 6 bases remained unmatched. The germline gives CDR1 SGDLS, CDR2 YYNGEE.

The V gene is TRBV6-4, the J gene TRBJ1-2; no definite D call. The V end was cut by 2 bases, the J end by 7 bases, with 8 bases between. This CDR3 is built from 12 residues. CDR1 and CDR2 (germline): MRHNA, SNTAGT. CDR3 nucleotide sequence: TGTGCCAGCAGTGACAGGGTCGGTGGCTACACCTTC. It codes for CASSDRVGGYTF.

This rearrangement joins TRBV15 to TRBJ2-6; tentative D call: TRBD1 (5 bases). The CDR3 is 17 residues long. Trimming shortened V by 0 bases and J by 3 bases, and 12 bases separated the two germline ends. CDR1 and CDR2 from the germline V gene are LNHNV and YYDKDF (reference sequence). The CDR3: CATSRDPGSGGANVLTF. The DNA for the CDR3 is TGTGCCACCAGCAGAGATCCAGGGTCCGGTGGGGCCAACGTCCTGACTTTC.

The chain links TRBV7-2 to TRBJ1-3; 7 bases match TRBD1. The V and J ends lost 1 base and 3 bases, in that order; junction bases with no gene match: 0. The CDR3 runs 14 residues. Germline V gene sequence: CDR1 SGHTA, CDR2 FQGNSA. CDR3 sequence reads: CASSLDRGGNTIYF. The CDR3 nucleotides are TGTGCCAGCAGCTTAGACAGGGGTGGAAACACCATATATTTT.

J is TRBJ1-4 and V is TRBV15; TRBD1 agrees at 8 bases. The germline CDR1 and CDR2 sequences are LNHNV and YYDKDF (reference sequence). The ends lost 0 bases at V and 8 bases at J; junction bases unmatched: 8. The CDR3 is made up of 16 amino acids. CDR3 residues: CATSRDVIQGDEKLFF. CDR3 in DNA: TGTGCCACCAGCAGAGATGTGATACAGGGGGACGAAAAACTGTTTTTT.

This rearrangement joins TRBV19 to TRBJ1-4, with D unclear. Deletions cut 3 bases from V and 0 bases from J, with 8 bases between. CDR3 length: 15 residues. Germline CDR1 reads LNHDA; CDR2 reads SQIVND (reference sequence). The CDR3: CASSIGQSTNEKLFF. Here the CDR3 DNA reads TGTGCCAGTAGTATCGGGCAGTCAACTAATGAAAAACTGTTTTTT.